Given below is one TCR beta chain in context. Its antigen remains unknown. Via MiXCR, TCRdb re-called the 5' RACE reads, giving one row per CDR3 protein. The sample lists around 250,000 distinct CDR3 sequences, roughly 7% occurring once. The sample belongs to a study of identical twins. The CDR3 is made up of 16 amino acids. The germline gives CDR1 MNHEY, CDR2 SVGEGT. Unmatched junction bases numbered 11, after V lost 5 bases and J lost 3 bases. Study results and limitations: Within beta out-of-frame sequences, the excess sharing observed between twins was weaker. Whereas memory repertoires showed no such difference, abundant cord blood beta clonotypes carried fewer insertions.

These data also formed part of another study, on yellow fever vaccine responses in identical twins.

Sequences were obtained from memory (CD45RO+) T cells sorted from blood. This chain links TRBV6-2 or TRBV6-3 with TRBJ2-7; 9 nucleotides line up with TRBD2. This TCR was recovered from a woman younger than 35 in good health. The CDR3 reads CASSNPLAGPNYEQYF. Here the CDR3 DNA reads TGTGCCAGCAGTAACCCCCTAGCGGGACCTAACTACGAGCAGTACTTC.